This T cell receptor beta chain originates from a study of graft-versus-host responses after intestinal transplantation. Study in general: As for transplant type, recipients had multivisceral, liver-intestinal, or isolated intestinal grafts. Recipients were all induced with anti-thymocyte globulin, then given tacrolimus and steroids for around three years.

CDR3 size: 15 residues. The V end lost 0 bases, the J end lost 1 base, and 7 bases lay between the germline ends. Germline CDR1 is SGHRS and CDR2 is YFSETQ. Profiled with immunoSEQ multiplex PCR; TCRdb holds only in-frame clones, not every one. This sample yields about 90,000 clones, of which 80% to 95% are seen a single time; about 0.28% belongs to the top ten. The study, taken as a whole, reports: Detected in recipient marrow were GvH clones, some of which were first observed in ileum or blood.

Of note for this clone: Antigen: not known.

This sequence joins TRBV5-1 and TRBJ2-2, with D possibly matching TRBD2 (6 bases). The material was unstimulated CD4+ T cells sorted from spleen or lymph node cells, obtained before intestinal transplant. The clonotype was recovered from a human donor who received an intestinal transplant. CDR3 amino acids: CASSLVEGNTGELFF. The CDR3 nucleotides read TGCGCCAGCAGCTTGGTGGAGGGGAACACCGGGGAGCTGTTTTTT.